The text below deals with one TCR beta chain. Its antigen remains unidentified. This sample is drawn from a study of blood T cells in healthy people across ages. Across the whole study: When template switching was applied, about one barcoded beta molecule was captured per two T cells.

A second PCR, run for about 7 to 11 cycles, used a sample-barcoded 5' primer plus a J-beta primer mix. MiXCR, applied by TCRdb to the 5' RACE reads, yields one record per CDR3 protein. The sample lists some 690,000 distinct CDR3 sequences, 22% occurring once. Study findings and constraints: A roughly linear fall in TCR beta diversity per million T cells was seen with increasing age. Long-lived donors exceeded aged donors in naive CD4+ cells and diversity.

The ends were cut back, 2 bases at V and 9 bases at J, with 13 bases in the middle. The CDR3 has 12 amino acids. Germline V gene sequence: CDR1 SQVTM, CDR2 ANQGSEA. Extracted total RNA amounted to at least 5 micrograms for each sample. This TCR was recovered from a man between 65 and 85 years old in good health. The chain has TRBV29-1 and TRBJ1-2; D is possibly TRBD1 (6 bases). The source material was blood. The CDR3 nucleotides are TGCAGCGTTGAAAGAGGGGGGACTCGCTACACCTTC. Protein sequence: CSVERGGTRYTF.